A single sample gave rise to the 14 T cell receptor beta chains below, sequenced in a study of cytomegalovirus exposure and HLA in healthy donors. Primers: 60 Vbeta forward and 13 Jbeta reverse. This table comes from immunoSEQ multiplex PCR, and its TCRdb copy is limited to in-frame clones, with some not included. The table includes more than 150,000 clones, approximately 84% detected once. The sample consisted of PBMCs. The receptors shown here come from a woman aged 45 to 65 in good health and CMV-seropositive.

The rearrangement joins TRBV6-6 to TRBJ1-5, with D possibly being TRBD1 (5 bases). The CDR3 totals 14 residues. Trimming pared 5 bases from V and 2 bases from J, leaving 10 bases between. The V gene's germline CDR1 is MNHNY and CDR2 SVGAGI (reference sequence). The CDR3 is CASSLLGGNQPQHF. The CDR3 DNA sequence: TGTGCCAGCAGTCTCCTAGGGGGCAATCAGCCCCAGCATTTT.

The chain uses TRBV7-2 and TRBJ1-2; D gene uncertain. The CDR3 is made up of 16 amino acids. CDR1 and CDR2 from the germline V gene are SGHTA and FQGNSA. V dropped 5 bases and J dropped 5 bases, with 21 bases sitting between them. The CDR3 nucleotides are TGTGCCAGCAGCCGAGGACCCGGTGGAGGATCATATGGCTACACCTTC. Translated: CASSRGPGGGSYGYTF.

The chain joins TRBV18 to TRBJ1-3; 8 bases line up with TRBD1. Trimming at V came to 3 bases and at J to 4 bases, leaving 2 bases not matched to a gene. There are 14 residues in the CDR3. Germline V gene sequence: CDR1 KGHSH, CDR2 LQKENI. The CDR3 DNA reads TGTGCCAGCTCACCGACAGGGGTAGGAAACACCATATATTTT. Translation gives CASSPTGVGNTIYF.

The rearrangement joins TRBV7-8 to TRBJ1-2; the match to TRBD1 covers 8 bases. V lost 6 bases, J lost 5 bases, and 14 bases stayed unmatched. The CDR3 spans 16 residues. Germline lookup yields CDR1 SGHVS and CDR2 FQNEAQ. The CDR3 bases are TGTGCCAGCAGACTAAAGACGACAGGGGAGAAATATGGCTACACCTTC. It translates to CASRLKTTGEKYGYTF. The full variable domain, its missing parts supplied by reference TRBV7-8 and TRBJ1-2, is GAGVSQSPRYKVAKRGQDVALRCDPISGHVSLFWYQQALGQGPEFLTYFQNEAQLDKSGLPSDRFFAERPEGSVSTLKIQRTQQEDSAVYLCASRLKTTGEKYGYTFGSGTRLTVV.

The CDR3: CASSPGQEMNTEAFF. Here the CDR3 DNA reads TGTGCCAGCAGCCCCGGACAGGAGATGAACACTGAAGCTTTCTTT. The chain uses TRBV28 and TRBJ1-1, with 7 bases matching TRBD1. The V gene end was trimmed by 6 bases and the J gene end by 0 bases; junction bases not matched to a gene: 7. There are 15 residues in the CDR3. Germline lookup yields CDR1 MDHEN and CDR2 SYDVKM.

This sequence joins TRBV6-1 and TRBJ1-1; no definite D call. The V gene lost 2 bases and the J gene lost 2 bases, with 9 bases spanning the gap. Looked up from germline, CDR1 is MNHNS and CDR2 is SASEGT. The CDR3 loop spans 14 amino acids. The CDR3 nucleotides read TGTGCCAGCAGTGAACCAGGCTTCAACACTGAAGCTTTCTTT. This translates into CASSEPGFNTEAFF.

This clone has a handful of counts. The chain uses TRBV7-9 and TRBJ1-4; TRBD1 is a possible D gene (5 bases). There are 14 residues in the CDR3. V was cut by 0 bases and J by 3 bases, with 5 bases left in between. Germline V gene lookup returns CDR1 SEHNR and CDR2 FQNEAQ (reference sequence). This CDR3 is CASSLATANEKLFF. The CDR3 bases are TGTGCCAGCAGCTTAGCGACAGCTAATGAAAAACTGTTTTTT.

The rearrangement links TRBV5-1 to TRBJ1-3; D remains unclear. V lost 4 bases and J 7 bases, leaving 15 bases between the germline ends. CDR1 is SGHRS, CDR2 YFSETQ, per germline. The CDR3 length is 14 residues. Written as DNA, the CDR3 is TGCGCCAGCAGCCCGGGAGGACTCGGGAACACCATATATTTT. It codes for CASSPGGLGNTIYF.

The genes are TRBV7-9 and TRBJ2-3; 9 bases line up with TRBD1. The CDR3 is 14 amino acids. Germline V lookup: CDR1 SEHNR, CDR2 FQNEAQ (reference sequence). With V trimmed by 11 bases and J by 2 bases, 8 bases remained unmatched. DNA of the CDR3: TGTGCCCTGCAGGGACAGGGCTACACAGATACGCAGTATTTT. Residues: CALQGQGYTDTQYF.

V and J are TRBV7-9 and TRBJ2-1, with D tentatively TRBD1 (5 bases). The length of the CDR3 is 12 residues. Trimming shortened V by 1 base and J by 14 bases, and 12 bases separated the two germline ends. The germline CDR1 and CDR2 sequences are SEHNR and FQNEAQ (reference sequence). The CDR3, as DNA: TGTGCCAGCAGCTTAGGCCAGGGCGCGAAGTTCTTC. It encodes CASSLGQGAKFF.

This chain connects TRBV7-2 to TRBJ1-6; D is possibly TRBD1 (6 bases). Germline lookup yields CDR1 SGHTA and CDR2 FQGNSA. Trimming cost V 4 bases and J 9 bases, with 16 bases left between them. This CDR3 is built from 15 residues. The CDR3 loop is CASSSDRNFGSPLHF. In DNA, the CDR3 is TGTGCCAGCAGCTCCGACAGGAATTTTGGTTCACCCCTCCACTTT.

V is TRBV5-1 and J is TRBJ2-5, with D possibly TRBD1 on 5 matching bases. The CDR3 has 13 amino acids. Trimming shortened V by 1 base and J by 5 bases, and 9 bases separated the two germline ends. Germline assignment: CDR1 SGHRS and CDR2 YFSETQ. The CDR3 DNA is TGCGCCAGCAGCTTGCAGGGATTGGAGACCCAGTACTTC. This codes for CASSLQGLETQYF.

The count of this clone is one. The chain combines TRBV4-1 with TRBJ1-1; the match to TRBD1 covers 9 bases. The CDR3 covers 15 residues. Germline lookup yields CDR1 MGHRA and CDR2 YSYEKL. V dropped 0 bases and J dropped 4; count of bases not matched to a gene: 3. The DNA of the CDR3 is TGCGCCAGCAGCCAAGAAACGACAGGGGGCACTGAAGCTTTCTTT. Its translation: CASSQETTGGTEAFF.

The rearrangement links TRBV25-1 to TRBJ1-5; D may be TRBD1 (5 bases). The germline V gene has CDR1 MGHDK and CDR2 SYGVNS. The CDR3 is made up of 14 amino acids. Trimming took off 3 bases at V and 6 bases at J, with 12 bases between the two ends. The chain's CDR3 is CASSEQGIGQPQHF. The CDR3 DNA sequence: TGTGCCAGCAGTGAGCAGGGAATCGGTCAGCCCCAGCATTTT.